This TCR beta chain was sequenced for a study of long-term antiretroviral therapy in people with HIV. Details on this clone: Its antigen is unknown.

Study-level points and caveats: Unavailable data included ART adherence, viral resistance and therapy changes (switches in treatment).

This CDR3 has 14 residues. V gave up 6 bases and J gave up 3 bases, with 11 bases separating them. CDR1 MNHEY and CDR2 SMNVEV come from the germline V gene (reference sequence). The authors ran the immunoSEQ assay, v3.0, at survey level. TCRdb's copy holds only in-frame clones and misses some; the assay was immunoSEQ multiplex PCR. Counted here are 20,000 to 25,000 clones, around 87% occurring once; the ten biggest clones make up 3% to 4%. The chain employs TRBV27 and TRBJ2-2; TRBD1 is a possible D gene (5 bases). Sequenced here: unsorted PBMCs, sampled around 2.7 years after starting antiretroviral therapy. This TCR was recovered from a woman between 45 and 65 years old with HIV. The CDR3 nucleotides read TGTGCCAGCAGGCCAGTAGGGGACACCGGGGAGCTGTTTTTT. This codes for CASRPVGDTGELFF.